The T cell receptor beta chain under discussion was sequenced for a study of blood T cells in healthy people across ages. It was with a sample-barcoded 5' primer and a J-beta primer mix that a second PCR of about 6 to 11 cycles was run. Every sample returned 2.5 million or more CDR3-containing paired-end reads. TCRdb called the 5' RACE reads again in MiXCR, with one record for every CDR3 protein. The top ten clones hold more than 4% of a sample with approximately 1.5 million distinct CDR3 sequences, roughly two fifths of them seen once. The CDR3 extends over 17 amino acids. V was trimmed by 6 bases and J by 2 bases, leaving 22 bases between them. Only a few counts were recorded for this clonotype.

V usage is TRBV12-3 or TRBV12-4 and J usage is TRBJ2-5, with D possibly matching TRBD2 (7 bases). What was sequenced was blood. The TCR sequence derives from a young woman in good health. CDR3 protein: CASSLSKGGVGQETQYF. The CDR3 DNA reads TGTGCCAGCAGCCTCAGCAAAGGGGGGGTGGGTCAAGAGACCCAGTACTTC.